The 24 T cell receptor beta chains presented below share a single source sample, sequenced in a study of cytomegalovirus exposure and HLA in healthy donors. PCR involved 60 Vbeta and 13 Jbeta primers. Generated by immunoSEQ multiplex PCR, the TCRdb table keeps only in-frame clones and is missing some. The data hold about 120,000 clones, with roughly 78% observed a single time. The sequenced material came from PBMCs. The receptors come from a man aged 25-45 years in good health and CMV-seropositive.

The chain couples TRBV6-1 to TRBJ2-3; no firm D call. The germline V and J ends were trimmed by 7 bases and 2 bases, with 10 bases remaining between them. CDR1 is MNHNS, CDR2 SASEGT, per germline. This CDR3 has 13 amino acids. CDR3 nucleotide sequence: TGTGCCAGCACCCGACTGCCCACAGATACGCAGTATTTT. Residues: CASTRLPTDTQYF.

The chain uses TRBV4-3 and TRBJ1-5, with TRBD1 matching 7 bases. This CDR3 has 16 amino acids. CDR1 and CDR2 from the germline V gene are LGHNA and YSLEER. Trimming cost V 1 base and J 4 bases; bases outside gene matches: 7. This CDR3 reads CASSQARAGGNQPQHF. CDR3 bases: TGCGCCAGCAGCCAAGCGCGGGCAGGGGGTAATCAGCCCCAGCATTTT.

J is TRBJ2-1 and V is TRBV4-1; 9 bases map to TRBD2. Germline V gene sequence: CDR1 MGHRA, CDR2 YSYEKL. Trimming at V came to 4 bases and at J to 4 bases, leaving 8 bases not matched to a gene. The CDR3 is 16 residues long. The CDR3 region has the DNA TGCGCCAGCAGCCTCACCGGGACTAGCCCTTACAATGAGCAGTTCTTC. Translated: CASSLTGTSPYNEQFF.

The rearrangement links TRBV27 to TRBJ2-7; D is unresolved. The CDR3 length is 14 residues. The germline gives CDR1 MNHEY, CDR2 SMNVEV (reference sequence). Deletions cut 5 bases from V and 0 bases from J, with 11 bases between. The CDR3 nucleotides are TGTGCCAGCAGTCGCACATGGAGCTCCTACGAGCAGTACTTC. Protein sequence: CASSRTWSSYEQYF.

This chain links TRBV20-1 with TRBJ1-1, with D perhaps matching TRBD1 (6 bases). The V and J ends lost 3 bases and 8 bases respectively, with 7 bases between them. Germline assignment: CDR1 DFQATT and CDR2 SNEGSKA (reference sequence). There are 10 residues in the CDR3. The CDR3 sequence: CSARDSEAFF. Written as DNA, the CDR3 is TGCAGTGCTAGGGACAGCGAAGCTTTCTTT.

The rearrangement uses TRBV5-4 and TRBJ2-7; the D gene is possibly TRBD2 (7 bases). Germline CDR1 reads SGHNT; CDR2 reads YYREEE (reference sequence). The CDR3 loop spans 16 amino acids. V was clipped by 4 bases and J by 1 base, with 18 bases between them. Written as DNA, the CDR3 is TGTGCCAGCAGCGCTAGGGGGGGGACCTTATCCTACGAGCAGTACTTC. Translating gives CASSARGGTLSYEQYF.

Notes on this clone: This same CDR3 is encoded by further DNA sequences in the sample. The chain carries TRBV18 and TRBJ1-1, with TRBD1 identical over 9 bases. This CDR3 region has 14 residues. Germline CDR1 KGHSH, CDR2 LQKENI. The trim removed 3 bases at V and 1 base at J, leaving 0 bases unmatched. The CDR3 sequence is CASSPTGGNTEAFF. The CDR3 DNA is TGTGCCAGCTCACCGACAGGGGGGAACACTGAAGCTTTCTTT.

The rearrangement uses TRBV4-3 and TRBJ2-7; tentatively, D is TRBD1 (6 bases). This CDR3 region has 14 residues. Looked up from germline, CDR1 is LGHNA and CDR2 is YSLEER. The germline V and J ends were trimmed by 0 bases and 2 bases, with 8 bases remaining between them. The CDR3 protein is CASSQEGGPYEQYF. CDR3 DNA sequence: TGCGCCAGCAGCCAAGAAGGGGGACCCTACGAGCAGTACTTC.

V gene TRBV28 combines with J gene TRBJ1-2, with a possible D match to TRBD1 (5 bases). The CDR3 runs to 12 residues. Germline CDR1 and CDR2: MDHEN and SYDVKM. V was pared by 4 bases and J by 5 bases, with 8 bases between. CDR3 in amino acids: CASSSTEYGYTF. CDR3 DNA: TGTGCCAGCAGTTCGACAGAATATGGCTACACCTTC.

CDR3 coding DNA: TGTGCCAGCAGACAAAGGGGTGGTCAGCCCCAGCATTTT. Its protein product is CASRQRGGQPQHF. The V gene is TRBV6-6, the J gene TRBJ1-5, with a weak D call TRBD1 (5 bases). Germline CDR1 is MNHNY and CDR2 is SVGAGI (reference sequence). V dropped 6 bases and J dropped 6 bases, with 12 bases sitting between them. The CDR3 contains 13 residues.

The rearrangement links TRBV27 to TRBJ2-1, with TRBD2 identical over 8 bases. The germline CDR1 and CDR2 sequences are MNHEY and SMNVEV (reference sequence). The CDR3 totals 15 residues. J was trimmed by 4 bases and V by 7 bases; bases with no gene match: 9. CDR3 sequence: CASTLSGSLYNEQFF. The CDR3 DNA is TGTGCCAGCACTCTCAGCGGGAGCCTTTACAATGAGCAGTTCTTC.

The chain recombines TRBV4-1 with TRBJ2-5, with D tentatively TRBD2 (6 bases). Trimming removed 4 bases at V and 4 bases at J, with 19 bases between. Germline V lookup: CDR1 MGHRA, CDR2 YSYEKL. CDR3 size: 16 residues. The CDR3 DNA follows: TGCGCCAGCAGCCCCCGGGGGAGGATCCCCCTAGAGACCCAGTACTTC. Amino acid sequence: CASSPRGRIPLETQYF.

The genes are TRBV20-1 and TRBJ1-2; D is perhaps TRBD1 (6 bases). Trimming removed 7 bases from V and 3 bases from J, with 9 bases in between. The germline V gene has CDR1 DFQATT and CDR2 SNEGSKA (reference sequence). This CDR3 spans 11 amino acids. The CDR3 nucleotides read TGCAGTGGAGCAGGGGACTATGGCTACACCTTC. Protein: CSGAGDYGYTF.

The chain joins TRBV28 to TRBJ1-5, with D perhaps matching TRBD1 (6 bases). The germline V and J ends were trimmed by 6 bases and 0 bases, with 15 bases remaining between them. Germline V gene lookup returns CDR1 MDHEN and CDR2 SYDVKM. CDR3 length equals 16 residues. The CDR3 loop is CASREGGIGSNQPQHF. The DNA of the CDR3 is TGTGCCAGCAGAGAGGGGGGGATTGGTAGCAATCAGCCCCAGCATTTT.

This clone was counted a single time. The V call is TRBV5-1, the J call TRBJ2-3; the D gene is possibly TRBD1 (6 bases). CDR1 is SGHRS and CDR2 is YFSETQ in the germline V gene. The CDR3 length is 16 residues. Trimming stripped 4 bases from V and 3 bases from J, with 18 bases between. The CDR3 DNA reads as TGCGCCAGCAGCCCGATCGCGGCAGGGGCAACAGATACGCAGTATTTT. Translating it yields CASSPIAAGATDTQYF.

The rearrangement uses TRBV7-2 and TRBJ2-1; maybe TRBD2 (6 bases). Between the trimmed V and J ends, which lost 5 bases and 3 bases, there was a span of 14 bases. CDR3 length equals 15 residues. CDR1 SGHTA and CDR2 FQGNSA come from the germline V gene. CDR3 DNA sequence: TGTGCCAGCAGCATGGTCGGGAGTAGCTACAATGAGCAGTTCTTC. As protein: CASSMVGSSYNEQFF.

CDR3 region: CSVRTGKSSYEQYF. CDR3 DNA sequence: TGCAGCGTAAGGACAGGGAAGAGCTCCTACGAGCAGTACTTC. The chain links TRBV29-1 to TRBJ2-7, with 8 bases that match TRBD1. Germline CDR1 SQVTM, CDR2 ANQGSEA. V dropped 6 bases and J dropped 0; count of bases not matched to a gene: 7. The CDR3 spans 14 residues.

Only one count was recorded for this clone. The CDR3 DNA reads as TGCAGCGTTGGAGGGGGCGGCACTGAAGCTTTCTTT. This gives the protein CSVGGGGTEAFF. V and J are TRBV29-1 and TRBJ1-1, with 7 bases fitting TRBD1. Unmatched junction bases numbered 3, after V lost 4 bases and J lost 4 bases. CDR1 is SQVTM, CDR2 ANQGSEA, per germline. CDR3 size: 12 residues. Filled out from reference TRBV29-1 and TRBJ1-1, the complete variable domain reads SAVISQKPSRDICQRGTSLTIQCQVDSQVTMMFWYRQQPGQSLTLIATANQGSEATYESGFVIDKFPISRPNLTFSTLTVSNMSPEDSSIYLCSVGGGGTEAFFGQGTRLTVV.

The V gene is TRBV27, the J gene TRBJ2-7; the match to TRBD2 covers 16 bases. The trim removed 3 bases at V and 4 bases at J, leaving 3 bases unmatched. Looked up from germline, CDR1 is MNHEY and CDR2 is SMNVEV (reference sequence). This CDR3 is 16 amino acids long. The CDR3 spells CASSLRGLAGGYEQYF. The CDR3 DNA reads TGTGCCAGCAGTTTGCGGGGACTAGCGGGAGGGTACGAGCAGTACTTC.

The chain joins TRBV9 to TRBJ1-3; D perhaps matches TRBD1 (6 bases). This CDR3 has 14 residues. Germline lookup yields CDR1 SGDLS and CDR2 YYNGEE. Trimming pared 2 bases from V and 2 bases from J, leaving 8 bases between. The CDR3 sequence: CASSVQGTGNTIYF. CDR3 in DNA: TGTGCCAGCAGCGTGCAGGGGACTGGAAACACCATATATTTT. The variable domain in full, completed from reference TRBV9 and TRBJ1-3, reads DSGVTQTPKHLITATGQRVTLRCSPRSGDLSVYWYQQSLDQGLQFLIQYYNGEERAKGNILERFSAQQFPDLHSELNLSSLELGDSALYFCASSVQGTGNTIYFGEGSWLTVV.

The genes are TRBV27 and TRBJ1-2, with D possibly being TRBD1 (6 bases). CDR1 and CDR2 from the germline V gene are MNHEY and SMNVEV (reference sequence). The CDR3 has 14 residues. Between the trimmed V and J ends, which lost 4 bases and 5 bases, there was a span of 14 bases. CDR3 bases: TGTGCCAGCAGTTCCCGGGACACCTATTATGGCTACACCTTC. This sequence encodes CASSSRDTYYGYTF.

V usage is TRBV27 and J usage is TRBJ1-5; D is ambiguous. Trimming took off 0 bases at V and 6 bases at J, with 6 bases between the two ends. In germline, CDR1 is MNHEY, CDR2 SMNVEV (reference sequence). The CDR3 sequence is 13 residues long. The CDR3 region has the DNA TGTGCCAGCAGTTTATCGGTTAGTCAGCCCCAGCATTTT. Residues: CASSLSVSQPQHF.

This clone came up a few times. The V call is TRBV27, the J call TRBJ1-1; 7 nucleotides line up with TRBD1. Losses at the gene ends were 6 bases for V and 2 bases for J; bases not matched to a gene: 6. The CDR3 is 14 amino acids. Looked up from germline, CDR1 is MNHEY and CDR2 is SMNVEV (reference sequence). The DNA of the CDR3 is TGTGCCAGCAGACCCCAGGGGGGAAACACTGAAGCTTTCTTT. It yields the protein CASRPQGGNTEAFF.

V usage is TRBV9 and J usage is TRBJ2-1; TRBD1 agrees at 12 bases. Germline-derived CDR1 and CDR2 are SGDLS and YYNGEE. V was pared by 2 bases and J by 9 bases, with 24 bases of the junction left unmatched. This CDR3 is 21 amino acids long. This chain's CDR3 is CASSVELYREGGTGGWSEQFF. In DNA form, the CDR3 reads TGTGCCAGCAGCGTGGAGCTGTACCGGGAGGGGGGGACAGGGGGCTGGAGTGAGCAGTTCTTC.